The rows below give T cell receptor beta chains drawn from one sample of a study of cytomegalovirus exposure and HLA in healthy donors. The table came from immunoSEQ multiplex PCR; TCRdb's copy has only in-frame clones and leaves some out. The sample includes around 180,000 clones, 80% of them seen just once. The sequenced sample consisted of PBMCs. All receptors come from a young man in good health and CMV-seropositive. Both conserved end residues are part of each CDR3. The D gene is left open where the match is weak. A clone size is listed for some rows: how often the clone was seen (once, few, many), or a class if it is expanded.

clone_size: NA; v_call: TRBV4-3; d_call: NA; j_call: TRBJ2-5; cdr3_aa: CASSQGGLQETQYF; cdr3_nt: TGCGCCAGCAGCCAAGGCGGACTGCAAGAGACCCAGTACTTC
clone_size: NA; v_call: TRBV4-1; d_call: TRBD1; j_call: TRBJ2-1; cdr3_aa: CASSEQDRGSYNEQFF; cdr3_nt: TGCGCCAGCAGCGAGCAGGACAGGGGCTCCTACAATGAGCAGTTCTTC
clone_size: NA; v_call: TRBV4-1; d_call: TRBD2; j_call: TRBJ2-2; cdr3_aa: CASSQASGIGTNTGELFF; cdr3_nt: TGCGCCAGCAGCCAAGCTAGCGGGATCGGGACGAACACCGGGGAGCTGTTTTTT
clone_size: once; v_call: TRBV7-9; d_call: TRBD2; j_call: TRBJ2-1; cdr3_aa: CSSSLPGLAGGEQFF; cdr3_nt: TGTTCCAGCAGCTTACCGGGACTAGCGGGAGGGGAGCAGTTCTTC
clone_size: once; v_call: TRBV7-2; d_call: NA; j_call: TRBJ2-7; cdr3_aa: CASSLNSGAAYEQYF; cdr3_nt: TGTGCCAGCAGCTTAAATTCGGGTGCCGCCTACGAGCAGTACTTC
clone_size: once; v_call: TRBV28; d_call: NA; j_call: TRBJ1-5; cdr3_aa: CASSPEAGRRNQPQHF; cdr3_nt: TGTGCCAGCAGCCCTGAGGCTGGTCGGCGCAATCAGCCCCAGCATTTT
clone_size: few; v_call: TRBV19; d_call: TRBD1; j_call: TRBJ1-2; cdr3_aa: CASSDRESGYTF; cdr3_nt: TGTGCCAGTAGCGACAGGGAAAGTGGCTACACCTTC
clone_size: once; v_call: TRBV5-1; d_call: TRBD2; j_call: TRBJ2-1; cdr3_aa: CASSSLALHNEQFF; cdr3_nt: TGCGCCAGCAGCTCACTAGCGCTTCACAATGAGCAGTTCTTC
clone_size: NA; v_call: TRBV11-3; d_call: TRBD1; j_call: TRBJ2-7; cdr3_aa: CASSLGQGSEQYF; cdr3_nt: TGTGCCAGCAGCTTAGGACAGGGCAGCGAGCAGTACTTC
clone_size: NA; v_call: TRBV4-3; d_call: TRBD2; j_call: TRBJ2-3; cdr3_aa: CASSLKGGSGGPSTDTQYF; cdr3_nt: TGCGCCAGCAGCCTCAAGGGGGGTAGCGGGGGCCCGAGCACAGATACGCAGTATTTT
clone_size: NA; v_call: TRBV28; d_call: TRBD1; j_call: TRBJ1-1; cdr3_aa: CASSQGDWAEAFF; cdr3_nt: TGTGCCAGCAGCCAGGGGGATTGGGCTGAAGCTTTCTTT
clone_size: NA; v_call: TRBV30; d_call: TRBD2; j_call: TRBJ2-1; cdr3_aa: CAWSALAGGGGEQFF; cdr3_nt: TGTGCCTGGAGTGCTCTAGCGGGAGGCGGCGGTGAGCAGTTCTTC
clone_size: NA; v_call: TRBV5-1; d_call: TRBD2; j_call: TRBJ2-5; cdr3_aa: CASSLLAGNGETQYF; cdr3_nt: TGCGCCAGCAGCCTACTAGCGGGGAATGGTGAGACCCAGTACTTC
clone_size: NA; v_call: TRBV18; d_call: TRBD2; j_call: TRBJ2-1; cdr3_aa: CASSPTLAGGPDEQFF; cdr3_nt: TGTGCCAGCTCACCAACGCTAGCGGGAGGGCCGGATGAGCAGTTCTTC
clone_size: NA; v_call: TRBV4-3; d_call: NA; j_call: TRBJ2-7; cdr3_aa: CASSQEDGTYEQYF; cdr3_nt: TGCGCCAGCAGCCAGGAGGACGGCACCTACGAGCAGTACTTC
clone_size: few; v_call: TRBV14; d_call: NA; j_call: TRBJ1-1; cdr3_aa: CASSQGAQGSNTEAFF; cdr3_nt: TGTGCCAGCAGCCAAGGGGCACAGGGATCGAACACTGAAGCTTTCTTT
clone_size: once; v_call: TRBV10-3; d_call: TRBD1; j_call: TRBJ2-2; cdr3_aa: CAISATGWKTGELFF; cdr3_nt: TGTGCCATCAGTGCGACAGGGTGGAAAACCGGGGAGCTGTTTTTT
clone_size: few; v_call: TRBV28; d_call: NA; j_call: TRBJ2-7; cdr3_aa: CASSFSLAEQYF; cdr3_nt: TGTGCCAGCAGTTTTTCCCTAGCGGAGCAGTACTTC
clone_size: once; v_call: TRBV4-3; d_call: NA; j_call: TRBJ2-7; cdr3_aa: CASSRTSSYEQYF; cdr3_nt: TGCGCCAGCAGCCGTACTAGCTCCTACGAGCAGTACTTC
clone_size: NA; v_call: TRBV29-1; d_call: NA; j_call: TRBJ2-7; cdr3_aa: CSVRIGDEQYF; cdr3_nt: TGCAGCGTTCGAATCGGGGACGAGCAGTACTTC
clone_size: NA; v_call: TRBV19; d_call: NA; j_call: TRBJ2-7; cdr3_aa: CASSNPGTLFYEQYF; cdr3_nt: TGTGCCAGTAGTAACCCCGGGACATTATTCTACGAGCAGTACTTC
clone_size: NA; v_call: TRBV9; d_call: NA; j_call: TRBJ2-2; cdr3_aa: CASSAIGATLAGELFF; cdr3_nt: TGTGCCAGCAGCGCAATAGGGGCCACGCTGGCCGGGGAGCTGTTTTTT
clone_size: few; v_call: TRBV6-1; d_call: TRBD2; j_call: TRBJ2-2; cdr3_aa: CASSVAGGDTGELFF; cdr3_nt: TGTGCCAGCAGTGTTGCGGGGGGGGACACCGGGGAGCTGTTTTTT
clone_size: NA; v_call: TRBV7-9; d_call: TRBD1; j_call: TRBJ1-2; cdr3_aa: CSSSQQGARDGYTF; cdr3_nt: TGTTCCAGCAGCCAACAGGGGGCAAGGGATGGCTACACCTTC
clone_size: NA; v_call: TRBV2; d_call: TRBD2; j_call: TRBJ2-1; cdr3_aa: CASIPLAGGSSYNEQFF; cdr3_nt: TGTGCCAGCATCCCACTAGCGGGAGGTAGCTCCTACAATGAGCAGTTCTTC
clone_size: NA; v_call: TRBV27; d_call: TRBD1; j_call: TRBJ1-1; cdr3_aa: CASRSTGDTEAFF; cdr3_nt: TGTGCCAGCAGAAGCACAGGGGACACTGAAGCTTTCTTT
clone_size: NA; v_call: TRBV7-9; d_call: NA; j_call: TRBJ2-7; cdr3_aa: CSSSLRGGQQYF; cdr3_nt: TGTTCCAGCAGCTTACGAGGCGGCCAGCAGTACTTC
clone_size: NA; v_call: TRBV13; d_call: NA; j_call: TRBJ2-7; cdr3_aa: CASSFQGSPKNYEQYF; cdr3_nt: TGTGCCAGCAGCTTTCAGGGGTCTCCTAAGAACTACGAGCAGTACTTC
clone_size: NA; v_call: TRBV28; d_call: NA; j_call: TRBJ1-2; cdr3_aa: CASSDTGIYGYTF; cdr3_nt: TGTGCCAGCAGCGATACAGGGATTTACGGCTACACCTTC
clone_size: once; v_call: TRBV27; d_call: TRBD2; j_call: TRBJ2-1; cdr3_aa: CASSFGGTSTYNEQFF; cdr3_nt: TGTGCCAGCAGTTTTGGGGGGACTAGTACCTACAATGAGCAGTTCTTC
clone_size: NA; v_call: TRBV6-1; d_call: TRBD2; j_call: TRBJ2-3; cdr3_aa: CASRGLDLDTQYF; cdr3_nt: TGTGCCAGCAGGGGACTAGATTTAGATACGCAGTATTTT
clone_size: few; v_call: TRBV4-3; d_call: TRBD1; j_call: TRBJ1-1; cdr3_aa: CASSQGQLNTEAFF; cdr3_nt: TGCGCCAGCAGCCAGGGACAGCTGAACACTGAAGCTTTCTTT
clone_size: NA; v_call: TRBV14; d_call: TRBD1; j_call: TRBJ2-7; cdr3_aa: CASSQVTGAYEQYF; cdr3_nt: TGTGCCAGCAGCCAAGTGACAGGGGCCTACGAGCAGTACTTC
clone_size: NA; v_call: TRBV28; d_call: NA; j_call: TRBJ1-2; cdr3_aa: CASSLRAAFGYTF; cdr3_nt: TGTGCCAGCAGCCTGAGGGCCGCCTTCGGCTACACCTTC